This is a list of T cell receptor beta chains from one sample in a study of blood T cell repertoires in COVID-19. Here immunoSEQ multiplex PCR was the method, and the copy in TCRdb shows in-frame clones only, minus some. The sample includes around 220,000 clones, approximately 80% of them seen just once. Source material: peripheral blood. The origin of the receptors is a woman older than 75 with COVID-19, enrolled during active disease. The CDR3 runs from the conserved cysteine through the conserved F or W. The D gene is left open where the match is weak. Size is stated for part of the rows, as once, few or many counts, or as a class when the clone is expanded.

CDR3 protein	CDR3 DNA	D gene	V gene	J gene	clone size
CASSLGAAETEAFF	TGCGCCAGCAGCTTGGGGGCAGCGGAAACTGAAGCTTTCTTT	NA	TRBV5-1	TRBJ1-1	NA
CASSQAGTGGLYTF	TGTGCCAGCAGCCAGGCCGGGACAGGGGGCCTCTACACCTTC	TRBD1	TRBV3-1/TRBV3-2	TRBJ1-2	NA
CASRDSGKTAFF	TGTGCCAGCAGGGACTCAGGAAAGACAGCTTTCTTT	NA	TRBV28	TRBJ1-1	once
CAGGDRAREPQHF	TGTGCCGGAGGGGACAGGGCGAGGGAGCCCCAGCATTTT	TRBD1	TRBV19	TRBJ1-5	once
CASSLQGTGANVLTF	TGCGCCAGCAGCTTGCAGGGGACTGGGGCCAACGTCCTGACTTTC	NA	TRBV5-1	TRBJ2-6	NA
CASSGGWRRQGKETQYF	TGTGCCAGCAGTGGGGGGTGGCGTCGCCAGGGGAAAGAGACCCAGTACTTC	NA	TRBV2	TRBJ2-5	NA
CASSEALAGGRRIGELFF	TGTGCCAGCAGTGAAGCGCTTGCGGGGGGGCGGAGAATCGGGGAGCTGTTTTTT	TRBD2	TRBV2	TRBJ2-2	NA
CASSLSGGRRYGYTF	TGTGCCAGCAGTTTATCGGGGGGGCGCCGGTATGGCTACACCTTC	NA	TRBV27	TRBJ1-2	NA
CASSPRRGEPQHF	TGTGCCAGCAGTCCCCGCCGGGGGGAGCCCCAGCATTTT	NA	TRBV6-6	TRBJ1-5	NA
CASSYGTQNTEAFF	TGTGCCAGCAGTTACGGGACACAGAACACTGAAGCTTTCTTT	NA	TRBV6-5	TRBJ1-1	NA
CASRGGPNSNQPQHF	TGTGCCAGCAGGGGGGGTCCAAATAGCAATCAGCCCCAGCATTTT	NA	TRBV2	TRBJ1-5	NA
CASSRQAMNTEAFF	TGTGCCAGCAGTAGACAGGCCATGAACACTGAAGCTTTCTTT	NA	TRBV11-2	TRBJ1-1	NA
CASRRTGWTYEQYF	TGTGCCAGCAGGAGGACAGGGTGGACCTACGAGCAGTACTTC	TRBD1	TRBV2	TRBJ2-7	NA
CASMRVGEKLFF	TGTGCCAGTATGCGGGTCGGTGAAAAACTGTTTTTT	NA	TRBV19	TRBJ1-4	once
CATRSIGTEAFF	TGTGCCACCAGGTCAATAGGCACGGAGGCTTTCTTT	NA	TRBV15	TRBJ1-1	NA
CATIRGRTGLYEQYF	TGCGCCACAATAAGGGGAAGGACAGGCCTCTACGAGCAGTACTTC	TRBD1	TRBV10-1	TRBJ2-7	NA
CASSTTGGVRNEKLFF	TGTGCCAGCAGTACGACAGGAGGTGTCCGAAATGAAAAACTGTTTTTT	NA	TRBV2	TRBJ1-4	once
CASSWQGILNEQFF	TGCGCCAGCAGCTGGCAGGGGATTCTCAATGAGCAGTTCTTC	NA	TRBV5-1	TRBJ2-1	NA
CASVPPQGLSNEQFF	TGTGCCAGCGTCCCACCACAGGGATTGTCCAATGAGCAGTTCTTC	NA	TRBV7-9	TRBJ2-1	NA
CASSSSGASIGELFF	TGTGCCAGCAGTTCAAGCGGGGCCTCTATAGGGGAGCTGTTTTTT	TRBD2	TRBV27	TRBJ2-2	NA
CASSLPPGEQFF	TGTGCCAGCAGTTTACCCCCGGGTGAGCAGTTCTTC	NA	TRBV12-3/TRBV12-4	TRBJ2-1	NA
CASSRGRSEKLFF	TGTGCCAGCAGCCGGGGGCGGAGTGAAAAACTGTTTTTT	NA	TRBV14	TRBJ1-4	NA
CASSLPGRGDYGYTF	TGTGCCAGTAGTCTCCCCGGCAGGGGGGACTATGGCTACACCTTC	TRBD1	TRBV19	TRBJ1-2	NA
CASSFSSYNEQFF	TGTGCCAGCAGCTTTAGCTCCTACAATGAGCAGTTCTTC	NA	TRBV11-2	TRBJ2-1	NA
CASSRLTGNTEAFF	TGTGCCAGCAGCCGTCTCACAGGGAACACTGAAGCTTTCTTT	NA	TRBV3-1/TRBV3-2	TRBJ1-1	NA
CASSLVQGSAGELFF	TGTGCCAGCAGCTTGGTTCAGGGTTCAGCCGGGGAGCTGTTTTTT	NA	TRBV5-4	TRBJ2-2	NA
CASLGRGEAFF	TGTGCCAGCCTGGGAAGGGGTGAAGCTTTCTTT	NA	TRBV6-5	TRBJ1-1	NA
CASSESTGPSQREQFF	TGTGCCAGCAGTGAGTCGACAGGACCTTCCCAGCGTGAGCAGTTCTTC	NA	TRBV2	TRBJ2-1	NA
CSASPGNFPNEKLFF	TGCAGTGCTAGTCCAGGGAATTTTCCTAATGAAAAACTGTTTTTT	NA	TRBV20-1	TRBJ1-4	NA
CATSRGEGLDTGELFF	TGTGCCACCAGCAGAGGGGAGGGGCTGGACACCGGGGAGCTGTTTTTT	TRBD2	TRBV15	TRBJ2-2	NA
CASSFPSGSSNEQFF	TGTGCCAGCAGTTTCCCTAGCGGGAGTAGTAATGAGCAGTTCTTC	TRBD2	TRBV28	TRBJ2-1	NA
CASSLWGDYGYTF	TGTGCCAGCAGTTTATGGGGCGACTATGGCTACACCTTC	NA	TRBV28	TRBJ1-2	once
CASSEISGTNGYTF	TGTGCCAGCAGTGAAATCTCAGGGACAAATGGCTACACCTTC	NA	TRBV2	TRBJ1-2	NA
CASSLGGAEPQHF	TGCGCCAGCAGCTTGGGCGGGGCCGAACCCCAGCATTTT	NA	TRBV5-1	TRBJ1-5	NA
CASSLVGGRQPQHF	TGTGCCAGCAGTTTGGTAGGGGGCCGTCAGCCCCAGCATTTT	TRBD1	TRBV28	TRBJ1-5	NA
CASSSTSGGAQETQYF	TGTGCCAGCAGCTCAACTAGCGGGGGAGCTCAAGAGACCCAGTACTTC	TRBD2	TRBV5-4	TRBJ2-5	NA
CASSAYDRNNSPLHF	TGTGCCAGCAGCGCTTATGACAGGAATAATTCACCCCTCCACTTT	NA	TRBV6-5	TRBJ1-6	NA
CSVSRGGQGTDTQYF	TGCAGCGTTTCTAGAGGGGGCCAAGGCACAGATACGCAGTATTTT	TRBD1	TRBV29-1	TRBJ2-3	NA
CASTRGGETQYF	TGCGCCAGCACCCGCGGGGGGGAGACCCAGTACTTC	TRBD2	TRBV5-1	TRBJ2-5	NA
CASGQGPNYGYTF	TGTGCCAGCGGACAAGGGCCTAACTATGGCTACACCTTC	NA	TRBV3-1/TRBV3-2	TRBJ1-2	few
CASRDFAKNIQYF	TGTGCCAGCAGGGACTTCGCCAAAAACATTCAGTACTTC	NA	TRBV28	TRBJ2-4	NA
CASSGPGIGNQPQHF	TGTGCCAGCAGCGGTCCGGGGATCGGCAATCAGCCCCAGCATTTT	NA	TRBV6-5	TRBJ1-5	NA
CATSDPLTKGAFF	TGTGCCACCAGTGATCCCCTCACGAAGGGGGCTTTCTTT	NA	TRBV24-1	TRBJ1-1	few
CASSPWDRGLYEQYF	TGTGCCAGCAGCCCCTGGGACAGGGGGCTGTACGAGCAGTACTTC	TRBD1	TRBV3-1/TRBV3-2	TRBJ2-7	NA
CASSQDSGTTFFF	TGCGCCAGCAGCCAAGATTCCGGGACTACATTTTTCTTT	NA	TRBV4-1	TRBJ1-1	NA
CASSLQGYSGNTIYF	TGTGCCAGCAGCTTACAGGGCTACTCTGGAAACACCATATATTTT	NA	TRBV5-5	TRBJ1-3	NA
CASSSPGTSGLAGGVEQFF	TGTGCCAGCAGTTCACCCGGGACATCGGGACTAGCGGGAGGGGTTGAGCAGTTCTTC	TRBD2	TRBV28	TRBJ2-1	NA
CASSFLGTGVLYEQYF	TGTGCCAGCAGTTTTCTGGGGACAGGGGTTTTATACGAGCAGTACTTC	TRBD1	TRBV28	TRBJ2-7	NA